This TCR beta chain was captured in a study of CXCR3-negative and CXCR3-positive naive CD8 T cells. CDR3 length equals 13 residues. Germline loops: CDR1 SEHNR, CDR2 FQNEAQ (reference sequence). The libraries of TRB cDNA were prepared using 5' RACE with UMI labels. Reanalyzing the 5' RACE reads, TCRdb keeps one entry per CDR3 protein, without DNA. This table holds 45,000 or so distinct CDR3 sequences. The V gene is TRBV7-9, the J gene TRBJ2-3; TCRdb lists TRBD1, though no DNA is available to test this call. The receptor was isolated from a human donor in good health. Some clones in this sample may be carry-over from other donors' samples. Sequencing was done on a sample of memory CD8+ T cells from blood. The CDR3 loop reads CASSYGGPDTQYF.